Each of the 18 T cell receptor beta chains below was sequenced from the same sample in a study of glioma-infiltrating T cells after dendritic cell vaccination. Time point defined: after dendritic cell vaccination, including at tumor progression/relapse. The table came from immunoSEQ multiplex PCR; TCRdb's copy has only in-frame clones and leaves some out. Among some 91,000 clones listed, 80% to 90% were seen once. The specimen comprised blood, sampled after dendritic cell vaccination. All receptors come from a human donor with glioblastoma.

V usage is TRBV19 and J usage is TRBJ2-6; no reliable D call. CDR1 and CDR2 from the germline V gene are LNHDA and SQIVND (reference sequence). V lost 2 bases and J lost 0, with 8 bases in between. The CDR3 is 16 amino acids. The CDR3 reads CASSIPGNSGANVLTF. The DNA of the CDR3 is TGTGCCAGTAGTATACCAGGTAACTCTGGGGCCAACGTCCTGACTTTC.

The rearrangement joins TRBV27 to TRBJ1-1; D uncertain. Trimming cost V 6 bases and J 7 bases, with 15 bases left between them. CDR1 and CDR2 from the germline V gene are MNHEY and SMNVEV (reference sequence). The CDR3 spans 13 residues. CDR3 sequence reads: CASSTYLRGEAFF. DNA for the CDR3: TGTGCCAGCAGCACCTACTTGAGAGGTGAAGCTTTCTTT.

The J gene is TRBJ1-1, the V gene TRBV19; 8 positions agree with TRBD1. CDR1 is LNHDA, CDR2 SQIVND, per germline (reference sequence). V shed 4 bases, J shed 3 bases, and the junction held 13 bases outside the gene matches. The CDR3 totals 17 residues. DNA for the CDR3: TGTGCCAGTAGTAGGCAGGGGGCGATACCCAAGGACACTGAAGCTTTCTTT. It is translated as CASSRQGAIPKDTEAFF.

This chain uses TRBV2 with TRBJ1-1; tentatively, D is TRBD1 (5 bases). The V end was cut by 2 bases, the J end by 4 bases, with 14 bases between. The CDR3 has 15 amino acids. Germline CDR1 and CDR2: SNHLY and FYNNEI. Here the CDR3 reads CASSENRGVGTEAFF. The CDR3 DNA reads TGTGCCAGCAGTGAAAACCGGGGGGTTGGCACTGAAGCTTTCTTT.

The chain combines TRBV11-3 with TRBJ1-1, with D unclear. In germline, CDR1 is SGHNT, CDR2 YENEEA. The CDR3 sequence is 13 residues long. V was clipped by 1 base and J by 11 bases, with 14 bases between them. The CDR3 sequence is CASSLGASSFAFF. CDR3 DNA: TGTGCCAGCAGCTTAGGGGCGTCCTCGTTTGCTTTCTTT.

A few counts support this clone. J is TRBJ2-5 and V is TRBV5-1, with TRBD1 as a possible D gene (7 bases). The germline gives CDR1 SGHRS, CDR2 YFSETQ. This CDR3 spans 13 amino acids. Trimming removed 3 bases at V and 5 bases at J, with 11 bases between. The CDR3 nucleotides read TGCGCCAGCAGCTCGACAGGGAGGGAGACCCAGTACTTC. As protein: CASSSTGRETQYF.

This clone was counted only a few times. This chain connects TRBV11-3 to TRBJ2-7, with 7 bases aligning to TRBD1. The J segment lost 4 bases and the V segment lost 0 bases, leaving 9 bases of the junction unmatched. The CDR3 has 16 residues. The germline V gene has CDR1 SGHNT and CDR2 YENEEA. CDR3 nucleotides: TGTGCCAGCAGCTTAGAGGGGACAGAAACGGTTTACGAGCAGTACGTC. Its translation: CASSLEGTETVYEQYV.

CDR3 sequence reads: CASSQTGLYGYTF. Written as DNA, the CDR3 is TGTGCCAGCAGCCAGACAGGACTCTATGGCTACACCTTC. V gene TRBV6-1 combines with J gene TRBJ1-2, with D perhaps matching TRBD1 (6 bases). Germline CDR1 and CDR2: MNHNS and SASEGT. V lost 6 bases, J lost 4 bases, and 12 bases lay in between. The CDR3 has 13 amino acids.

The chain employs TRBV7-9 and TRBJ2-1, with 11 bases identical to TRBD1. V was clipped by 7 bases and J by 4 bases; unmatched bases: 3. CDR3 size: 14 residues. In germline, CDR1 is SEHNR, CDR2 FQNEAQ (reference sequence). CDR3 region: CASKGTGGYNEQFF. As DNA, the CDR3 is TGTGCCAGCAAAGGGACAGGGGGTTACAATGAGCAGTTCTTC.

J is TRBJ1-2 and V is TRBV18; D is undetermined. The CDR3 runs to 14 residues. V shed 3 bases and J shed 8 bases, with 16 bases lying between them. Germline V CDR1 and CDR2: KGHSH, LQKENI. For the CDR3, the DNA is TGTGCCAGCTCACCCGACGAGGATATACGGGGCTACACCTTC. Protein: CASSPDEDIRGYTF.

In DNA form, the CDR3 reads TGTGCCAGCAGCCAAACTACCCCGAGCTCCTACAATGAGCAGTTCTTC. It is translated as CASSQTTPSSYNEQFF. The gene calls are TRBV7-8 and TRBJ2-1; no clear D. V gave up 5 bases and J gave up 0 bases, with 14 bases separating them. The V gene's germline CDR1 is SGHVS and CDR2 FQNEAQ. The CDR3 runs to 16 residues.

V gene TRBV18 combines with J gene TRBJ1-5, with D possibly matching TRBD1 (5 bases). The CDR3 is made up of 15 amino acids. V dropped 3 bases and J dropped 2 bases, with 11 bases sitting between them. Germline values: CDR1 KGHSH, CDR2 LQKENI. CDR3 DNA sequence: TGTGCCAGCTCACCCGAAGGGGCGGGCAATCAGCCCCAGCATTTT. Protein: CASSPEGAGNQPQHF.

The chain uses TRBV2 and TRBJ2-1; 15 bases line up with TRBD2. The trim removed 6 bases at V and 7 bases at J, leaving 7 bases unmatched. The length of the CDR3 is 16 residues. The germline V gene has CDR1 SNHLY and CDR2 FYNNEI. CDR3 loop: CASSPGLAGGENEQFF. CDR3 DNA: TGTGCCAGCAGCCCGGGACTAGCGGGAGGAGAAAATGAGCAGTTCTTC.

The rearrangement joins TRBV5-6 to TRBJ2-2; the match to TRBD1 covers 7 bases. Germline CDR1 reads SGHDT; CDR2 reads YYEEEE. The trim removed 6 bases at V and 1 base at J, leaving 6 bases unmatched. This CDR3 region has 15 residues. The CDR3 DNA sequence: TGTGCCAGCACCTTAGGACAGGTGAACACCGGGGAGCTGTTTTTT. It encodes CASTLGQVNTGELFF. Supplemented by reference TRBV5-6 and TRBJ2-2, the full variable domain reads DAGVTQSPTHLIKTRGQQVTLRCSPKSGHDTVSWYQQALGQGPQFIFQYYEEEERQRGNFPDRFSGHQFPNYSSELNVNALLLGDSALYLCASTLGQVNTGELFFGEGSRLTVL.

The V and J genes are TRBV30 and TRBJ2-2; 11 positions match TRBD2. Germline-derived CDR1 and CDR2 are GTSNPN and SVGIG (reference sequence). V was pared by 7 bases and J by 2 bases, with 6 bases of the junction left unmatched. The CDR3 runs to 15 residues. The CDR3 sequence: CASSGTSGNTGELFF. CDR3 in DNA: TGTGCCTCTTCTGGGACTAGCGGTAACACCGGGGAGCTGTTTTTT.

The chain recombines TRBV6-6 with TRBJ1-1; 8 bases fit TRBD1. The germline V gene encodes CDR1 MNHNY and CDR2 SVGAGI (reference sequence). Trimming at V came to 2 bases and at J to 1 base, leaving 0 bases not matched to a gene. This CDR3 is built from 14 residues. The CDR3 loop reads CASSYQGANTEAFF. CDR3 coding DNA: TGTGCCAGCAGTTACCAGGGGGCGAACACTGAAGCTTTCTTT.

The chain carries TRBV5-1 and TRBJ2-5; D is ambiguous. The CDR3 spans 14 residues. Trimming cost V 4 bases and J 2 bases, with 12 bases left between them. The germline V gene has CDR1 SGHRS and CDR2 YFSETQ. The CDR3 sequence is CASSVSVPQETQYF. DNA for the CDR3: TGCGCCAGCAGCGTATCGGTCCCGCAAGAGACCCAGTACTTC.

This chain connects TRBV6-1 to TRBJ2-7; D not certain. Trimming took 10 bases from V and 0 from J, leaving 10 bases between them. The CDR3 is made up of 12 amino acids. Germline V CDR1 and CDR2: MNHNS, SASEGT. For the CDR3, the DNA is TGTGCCACGGGTCGGAGCTCCTACGAGCAGTACTTC. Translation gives CATGRSSYEQYF.